What follows are 32 T cell receptor beta chains derived from one specimen sequenced in a study of regulatory T cells in long-lasting Graves disease. According to the study, TCR beta libraries were built with iRepertoire HTBI primers and CDR3-region Arm-PCR. TCRdb reprocessed the multiplex PCR reads with MiXCR, giving one entry per CDR3 protein. Seen here are 360,000 or so distinct CDR3 sequences, under 20% observed once, and the top ten hold roughly 21%. Time point described: newly diagnosed GD, antithyroid drugs for less than 3 months. The authors made the TCR library using RNA they extracted from PBMCs. The same data also contributed to another study, on T cells in Graves' hyperthyroidism and ophthalmopathy.

The material was peripheral blood mononuclear cells (PBMCs), obtained at new diagnosis, from a patient treated with antithyroid drugs. The receptors were gathered from a woman aged 18-29 years with Graves disease.

This clonotype was detected ten times or more. The rearrangement uses TRBV6-5 and TRBJ2-7, with D uncertain. This CDR3 has 12 amino acids. The germline V and J ends were trimmed by 0 bases and 6 bases, with 6 bases remaining between them. Germline lookup yields CDR1 MNHEY and CDR2 SVGAGI. The CDR3 loop is CASSYSMREQYF. In DNA, the CDR3 is TGTGCCAGCAGTTACTCAATGCGCGAGCAGTACTTC.

On this clonotype itself: A much more abundant neighbour one base away suggests this may be a read error. The chain couples TRBV28 to TRBJ1-2; D gene uncertain. The V end lost 8 bases, the J end lost 0 bases, and 16 bases lay between the germline ends. The V gene's germline CDR1 is MDHEN and CDR2 SYDVKM. CDR3 size: 15 residues. The CDR3 here is CASGPTGLANYGYTF. The CDR3 DNA sequence: TGTGCCAGCGGCCCAACCGGGTTAGCTAACTATGGCTACACCTTC.

V and J are TRBV28 and TRBJ2-7, with D tentatively TRBD1 or TRBD2 (5 bases each). The CDR3 loop spans 14 amino acids. V lost 3 bases, J lost 0 bases, and 9 bases lay in between. From germline, CDR1 is MDHEN and CDR2 SYDVKM. This CDR3 reads CASSFPGTSYEQYF. CDR3 DNA: TGTGCCAGCAGTTTCCCAGGGACCTCCTACGAGCAGTACTTC.

In its sample, this clonotype was seen a few times. The V call is TRBV10-1, the J call TRBJ2-7, with 10 bases lining up with TRBD2. V trimming: 2 bases; J trimming: 5 bases; junction bases outside the gene matches: 12. The CDR3 extends over 17 amino acids. Germline assignment: CDR1 WNHNN and CDR2 SYGVQD (reference sequence). This chain's CDR3 is CASSEIAGGSAEDEQYF. The CDR3 DNA reads TGCGCCAGCAGTGAGATAGCGGGAGGCAGTGCCGAAGACGAGCAGTACTTC.

In its sample, this clonotype was seen many times. The chain carries TRBV11-2 and TRBJ2-1; TRBD2 agrees at 15 bases. The CDR3 contains 18 residues. Germline values: CDR1 SGHAT, CDR2 FQNNGV. With 1 base clipped from V and 1 base from J, the junction kept 2 bases outside the gene matches. CDR3 bases: TGTGCCAGCAGCTTAGGGACTAGCGGGAGGGGTTCCTACAATGAGCAGTTCTTC. This codes for CASSLGTSGRGSYNEQFF.

This clonotype was picked up one time. This sequence joins TRBV28 and TRBJ1-1; D is unclear. Germline assignment: CDR1 MDHEN and CDR2 SYDVKM. This CDR3 spans 12 amino acids. Deletions cut 10 bases from V and 4 bases from J, with 13 bases between. The chain's CDR3 is CAIQVRGTEAFF. The CDR3 DNA reads TGTGCCATCCAGGTGCGTGGCACTGAAGCTTTCTTT.

This clonotype was seen more than once but under ten times. The CDR3 region is CASSLRDGGYEQYF. DNA of the CDR3: TGTGCCAGTAGTCTCCGGGACGGGGGGTACGAGCAGTACTTC. The gene calls are TRBV19 and TRBJ2-7, with 7 bases lining up with TRBD2. The V segment lost 5 bases and the J segment 4 bases; nucleotides outside the gene matches: 8. The CDR3 runs 14 residues. CDR1 is LNHDA and CDR2 is SQIVND in the germline V gene (reference sequence).

In the case of this clonotype: One end of the junction fails to match germline, which may point to a read error. V gene TRBV27 combines with J gene TRBJ1-2, with 7 bases lining up with TRBD1. The CDR3 runs to 15 residues. Germline lookup yields CDR1 MNHEY and CDR2 SMNVEV (reference sequence). The CDR3 DNA is TGTGCCAGGATACCGCCCCGACAGGGCTCCTATGGCGACACCTTC. It specifies CARIPPRQGSYGDTF.

About this clonotype: A much larger clone is a single base away; this may be a read error. The chain carries TRBV28 and TRBJ2-5; D is possibly TRBD1 (7 bases). Germline lookup yields CDR1 MDHEN and CDR2 SYDVKM. V lost 7 bases, J lost 11 bases, and 23 bases lay in between. This CDR3 contains 14 residues. The CDR3 nucleotides are TGTGCCAGCATCGGGGGACAGAGAGTAAATGAGCAGTACTTC. This codes for CASIGGQRVNEQYF.

The chain couples TRBV12-3 or TRBV12-4 to TRBJ2-7; 12 bases map to TRBD2. V was pared by 7 bases and J by 0 bases, with 4 bases of the junction left unmatched. This CDR3 region has 15 residues. The CDR3 DNA follows: TGTGCCAGCACTAGACTAGCGGGAGTCTCCTACGAGCAGTACTTC. Its translation: CASTRLAGVSYEQYF.

A note on this clonotype: A much larger clonotype is one base distant, so this may be a read error. The J gene is TRBJ2-5, the V gene TRBV5-1, with 9 nucleotides matching TRBD2. Trimming removed 4 bases from V and 11 bases from J; junction bases left unmatched: 24. This CDR3 is 18 amino acids long. Germline V lookup: CDR1 SGHRS, CDR2 YFSETQ. The CDR3 DNA sequence: TGCGCCAGCAGCCTAGGGGTCTCCGGCGGGAGGGCCATAGATGAGCAGTACTTC. As protein: CASSLGVSGGRAIDEQYF.

This clonotype was seen repeatedly, ten times or more. The genes are TRBV2 and TRBJ2-2, with TRBD2 identical over 11 bases. The CDR3 runs to 16 residues. Germline V gene lookup returns CDR1 SNHLY and CDR2 FYNNEI. The J segment lost 4 bases and the V segment lost 3 bases, leaving 4 bases of the junction unmatched. The CDR3 loop reads CASSDVAGGLTGELFF. The CDR3 DNA reads as TGTGCCAGCAGTGACGTAGCGGGGGGGCTCACCGGGGAGCTGTTTTTT.

This clonotype was found a few times. A single base separates this from a much larger clone, so it may be a read error. CDR3 sequence: CASSVWRNTVAFF. The CDR3 region has the DNA TGTGCCAGCAGTGTTTGGCGGAACACTGTAGCTTTCTTT. The chain uses TRBV5-6 and TRBJ1-1; no clear D gene. The CDR3 has 13 amino acids. Per the germline V gene, CDR1 is SGHDT and CDR2 is YYEEEE.

This clonotype was seen ten or more times. The J gene is TRBJ1-2, the V gene TRBV6-2 or TRBV6-3; 9 bases line up with TRBD1. Germline V CDR1 and CDR2: MNHEY, SVGEGT. The CDR3 loop spans 13 amino acids. V lost 7 bases, J lost 4 bases, and 4 bases stayed unmatched. CDR3 loop: CASIGTGFYGYTF. The CDR3 DNA follows: TGTGCCAGCATAGGGACAGGGTTCTATGGCTACACCTTC.

In its sample, this clonotype was seen many times. Written as DNA, the CDR3 is TGTGCCAGCAGTTTTCAAGGGACAGGGTATCATGGCTACACCTTC. Amino acids: CASSFQGTGYHGYTF. The chain links TRBV28 to TRBJ1-2; 9 nucleotides align to TRBD1. There are 15 residues in the CDR3. The germline gives CDR1 MDHEN, CDR2 SYDVKM. J gave up 6 bases and V 3 bases, and 8 bases lay outside the gene matches.

In this sample, this clonotype turned up many times. The chain links TRBV20-1 to TRBJ2-3; D gene uncertain. The V end was cut by 0 bases, the J end by 6 bases, with 7 bases between. CDR1 and CDR2 from the germline V gene are DFQATT and SNEGSKA (reference sequence). There are 12 residues in the CDR3. DNA of the CDR3: TGCAGTGCTAGAGAAGGGCCCGATACGCAGTATTTT. It yields the protein CSAREGPDTQYF.

This clonotype was observed many times. V and J are TRBV30 and TRBJ1-1, with D uncertain. The CDR3 is 10 amino acids. Germline V gene data show CDR1 as GTSNPN and CDR2 as SVGIG (reference sequence). Trimming removed 4 bases at V and 8 bases at J, with 8 bases between. CDR3 region: CAWIRLEAFF. The CDR3 nucleotides are TGTGCCTGGATACGGTTAGAAGCTTTCTTT.

This clonotype was seen ten or more times. As DNA, the CDR3 is TGTGCCAGCAGCGACCAAGGACCTAGCGGGGGGGCAGGCACAGATACGCAGTATTTT. Translated: CASSDQGPSGGAGTDTQYF. J is TRBJ2-3 and V is TRBV7-3; 12 bases align to TRBD2. CDR3 length: 19 residues. Per the germline V gene, CDR1 is SGHTA and CDR2 is FQGTGA. V trimming: 5 bases; J trimming: 1 base; junction bases outside the gene matches: 13.

This clonotype was recorded many times. V and J are TRBV11-3 and TRBJ2-1; D tentatively fits TRBD1 or TRBD2 (6 bases each). The CDR3 sequence is 15 residues long. Germline-derived CDR1 and CDR2 are SGHNT and YENEEA. With 5 bases removed from V and 7 bases from J, the gap between germline ends came to 18 bases. The CDR3 here is CASSIRGGSVNEQFF. CDR3 nucleotide sequence: TGTGCCAGCAGCATCAGGGGAGGTAGCGTTAATGAGCAGTTCTTC.

The rearrangement joins TRBV4-1 to TRBJ1-3; D is unresolved. The CDR3 spans 14 residues. Germline CDR1 MGHRA, CDR2 YSYEKL. With 2 bases removed from V and 2 bases from J, the gap between germline ends came to 7 bases. The CDR3 reads CASSQLVPGNTIYF. CDR3 DNA sequence: TGCGCCAGCAGCCAATTGGTTCCTGGAAACACCATATATTTT.

The sample holds many counts of this clonotype. The rearrangement joins TRBV3-1 to TRBJ2-7; TRBD1 agrees at 10 bases. This CDR3 spans 18 amino acids. The germline V gene encodes CDR1 LGHDT and CDR2 YNNKEL (reference sequence). V lost 5 bases to trimming and J lost 6 bases; unmatched junction nucleotides: 19. The CDR3 DNA is TGTGCCAGCAGCTCCACCCGGACAGGGGGAATCCACTCGGGCGAGCAGTACTTC. Translated, it gives CASSSTRTGGIHSGEQYF.

This clonotype has ten or more counts. The J gene is TRBJ2-3, the V gene TRBV6-1, with 8 bases that match TRBD2. The CDR3 is made up of 15 amino acids. Germline V lookup: CDR1 MNHNS, CDR2 SASEGT. V shed 2 bases and J 3 bases; nucleotides not matched to a gene: 4. The CDR3 sequence is CASSESGGGTDTQYF. In nucleotides, the CDR3 is TGTGCCAGCAGTGAAAGCGGGGGAGGTACAGATACGCAGTATTTT.

This clonotype was observed a handful of times. The chain couples TRBV20-1 to TRBJ1-5; TRBD1 matches at 7 bases. This CDR3 has 13 amino acids. V lost 2 bases and J lost 6; bases outside the gene matches: 4. Germline V gene sequence: CDR1 DFQATT, CDR2 SNEGSKA (reference sequence). The CDR3 bases are TGCAGTGCTAGACAGGGGGTTGGTCAGCCCCAGCATTTT. Translating gives CSARQGVGQPQHF.

Ten or more counts support this clonotype. The chain carries TRBV6-1 and TRBJ2-3, with TRBD2 as a possible D gene (6 bases). V gave up 7 bases and J gave up 6 bases, with 17 bases separating them. The CDR3 has 14 residues. The germline CDR1 and CDR2 sequences are MNHNS and SASEGT. CDR3 in DNA: TGTGCCAGCATACTATCCAGACTAGTGGATACGCAGTATTTT. Amino acid sequence: CASILSRLVDTQYF.

In this sample, this clonotype turned up a few times. The rearrangement links TRBV7-2 to TRBJ1-4; 7 nucleotides align to TRBD1. From germline, CDR1 is SGHTA and CDR2 FQGNSA. This CDR3 has 15 amino acids. V dropped 6 bases and J dropped 8; count of bases not matched to a gene: 12. The CDR3 loop reads CASSLTGKVGEKLFF. DNA for the CDR3: TGTGCCAGCAGTTTGACAGGGAAGGTTGGCGAAAAACTGTTTTTT.

This chain joins TRBV7-9 and TRBJ1-2, with 8 bases identical to TRBD1. CDR1 is SEHNR, CDR2 FQNEAQ, per germline (reference sequence). J gave up 6 bases and V 2 bases, and 5 bases lay outside the gene matches. CDR3 length: 14 amino acids. The CDR3 bases are TGTGCCAGCAGCTTATTAGCAGGGGGCCATGGCTACACCTTC. Protein sequence: CASSLLAGGHGYTF.

A few counts support this clonotype. Being one base from a much bigger clone, this may be a read error. The gene calls are TRBV18 and TRBJ2-1; possibly TRBD1 or TRBD2 for D (5 bases each). The CDR3 runs 14 residues. CDR1 and CDR2 (germline): KGHSH, LQKENI. CDR3 nucleotides: TGTGCCAGCTCACAGGGACGGTCCTACAATGAGCAGTCCTTC. Translating gives CASSQGRSYNEQSF.

This clonotype was counted at least ten times. The chain employs TRBV7-9 and TRBJ2-3; 7 bases line up with TRBD2. This CDR3 comprises 17 residues. From germline, CDR1 is SEHNR and CDR2 FQNEAQ (reference sequence). J gave up 3 bases and V 5 bases, and 14 bases lay outside the gene matches. CDR3 coding DNA: TGTGCCAGCAGCGATCCGGACGGTAGCGGGCTGACAGATACGCAGTATTTT. It translates to CASSDPDGSGLTDTQYF.

This clonotype was counted once. This CDR3 fails to terminate in the conserved phenylalanine or tryptophan, so it likely reflects a read error. The rearrangement links TRBV11-2 to TRBJ2-5; maybe TRBD1 (5 bases). The V and J ends lost 5 bases and 5 bases respectively, with 18 bases between them. The CDR3 has 15 residues. Germline values: CDR1 SGHAT, CDR2 FQNNGV. Here the CDR3 reads CASSASTAPGETQYS. For the CDR3, the DNA is TGTGCCAGCAGCGCTTCGACAGCCCCTGGGGAGACCCAGTACTCC.

As to this clonotype: A much larger clone lies a single base off, so this may be a read error. This sequence joins TRBV7-2 and TRBJ2-1; D is uncertain. There are 11 residues in the CDR3. Germline values: CDR1 SGHTA, CDR2 FQGNSA. The DNA of the CDR3 is TGTGCCAGCAGCTCCTCCAATGAGCGGTTCTTC. This codes for CASSSSNERFF. The full variable domain, in which reference TRBV7-2 and TRBJ2-1 provide the parts outside the CDR3, is GAGVSQSPSNKVTEKGKDVELRCDPISGHTALYWYRQSLGQGLEFLIYFQGNSAPDKSGLPSDRFSAERTGGSVSTLTIQRTQQEDSAVYLCASSSSNERFFGPGTRLTVL.

This clonotype came up many times. The chain carries TRBV7-8 and TRBJ2-1; weak D call: TRBD1 (5 bases). Germline values: CDR1 SGHVS, CDR2 FQNEAQ. Trimming stripped 5 bases from V and 8 bases from J, with 19 bases between. The CDR3 consists of 15 residues. CDR3 sequence (DNA): TGTGCCAGCAGCCTAGAGGAGTCTCAGGGCTATGAGCAGTTCTTC. Translating gives CASSLEESQGYEQFF. The entire variable domain, with the rest obtained from reference TRBV7-8 and TRBJ2-1, is as follows: GAGVSQSPRYKVAKRGQDVALRCDPISGHVSLFWYQQALGQGPEFLTYFQNEAQLDKSGLPSDRFFAERPEGSVSTLKIQRTQQEDSAVYLCASSLEESQGYEQFFGPGTRLTVL.

This clonotype showed up many times. The chain couples TRBV27 to TRBJ2-1; D ambiguous. Germline values: CDR1 MNHEY, CDR2 SMNVEV (reference sequence). The CDR3 runs to 13 residues. V was cut by 5 bases and J by 7 bases, with 12 bases left in between. For the CDR3, the DNA is TGTGCCAGCAGTACAGATAATTGGAATGAGCAGTTCTTC. Amino acids: CASSTDNWNEQFF.